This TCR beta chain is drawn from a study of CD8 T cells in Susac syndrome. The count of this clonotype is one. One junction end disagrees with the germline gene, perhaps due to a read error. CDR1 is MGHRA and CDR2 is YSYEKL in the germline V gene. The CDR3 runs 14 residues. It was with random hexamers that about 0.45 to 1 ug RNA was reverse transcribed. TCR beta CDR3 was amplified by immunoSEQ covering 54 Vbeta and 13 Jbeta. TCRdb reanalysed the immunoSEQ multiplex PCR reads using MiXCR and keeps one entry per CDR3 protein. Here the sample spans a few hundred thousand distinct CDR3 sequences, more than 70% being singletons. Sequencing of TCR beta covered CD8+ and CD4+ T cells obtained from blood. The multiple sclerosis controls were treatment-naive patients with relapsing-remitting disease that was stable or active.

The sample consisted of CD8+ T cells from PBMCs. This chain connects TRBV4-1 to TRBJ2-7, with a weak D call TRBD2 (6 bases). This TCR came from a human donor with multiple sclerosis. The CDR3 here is CANSHPGLSYEQYF. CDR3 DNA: TGCGCCAACAGCCACCCGGGACTGTCCTACGAGCAGTACTTC.